Sequencing of this T cell receptor (beta chain) was carried out in a study of CD8+ T cells in alopecia areata. This clone came up a few times. V dropped 5 bases and J dropped 7; count of bases not matched to a gene: 8. This CDR3 is 14 amino acids long. The germline V gene has CDR1 MDHEN and CDR2 SYDVKM. TCR sequencing used cDNA made by reverse transcription of extracted RNA. The data were produced by immunoSEQ multiplex PCR, yet TCRdb's version contains in-frame clones alone and is incomplete. The profile shows about 100,000 clones, approximately 59% of them singletons. The sequenced sample consisted of CD8+ T cells sorted from blood. The chain is built from TRBV28 and TRBJ1-1; TRBD1 matches at 9 bases. The TCR comes from a human donor in good health. CDR3 coding DNA: TGTGCCAGCAGTCTGGACGGGACAGGGCTTGAAGCTTTCTTT. Its protein product is CASSLDGTGLEAFF.